This T cell receptor beta chain is drawn from a study of cytomegalovirus exposure and HLA in healthy donors. About the study: Among some 400 genotyped donors, approximately 80% fell in the Caucasian-associated ancestry cluster. Study-wide findings and caveats: Overall, approximately 150 TCR beta chains were annotated as cytomegalovirus-associated.

This CDR3 has 15 amino acids. Germline values: CDR1 MNHNS, CDR2 SASEGT. Trimming removed 2 bases from V and 3 bases from J, with 11 bases in between. The PCR contained 60 Vbeta and 13 Jbeta primers. Authors' methods: Later, an analysis found about 80 million unique TCR beta chains, and about 9.9 million of these were shared. Assay used: immunoSEQ multiplex PCR; TCRdb lists only in-frame clones, some missing. V, J and clone size are those of that table, while D and trimming were read from the DNA. Of tens of thousands of clones listed, roughly two fifths are singletons. Notes on this clone: The antigen remains unidentified.

The clonotype originates from a woman aged 45-60 years in good health and CMV-seronegative. The genes are TRBV6-1 and TRBJ2-1, with D maybe TRBD1 (5 bases). The sequenced sample was PBMCs. This chain's CDR3 is CASSESTGIYNEQFF. CDR3 DNA: TGTGCCAGCAGTGAAAGCACAGGAATCTACAATGAGCAGTTCTTC.